The subject of this entry is one T cell receptor (beta chain). Its antigen is unidentified. The entry originates in a study of CD8+ T cells in alopecia areata. Study information: Patients received oral tofacitinib, 5 to 10 mg twice daily, for moderate-to-severe alopecia areata. Points from the study as a whole: Among the top 100, expanded CD8+ clones, as well as scalp clonality, were significantly decreased by tofacitinib. While tofacitinib was given, many expanded lesional clones persisted in scalp and blood.

Isolated RNA was reverse transcribed into cDNA used as the sequencing template. Sequenced by immunoSEQ multiplex PCR; TCRdb stores in-frame clones only, minus some. The sample lists hundreds of thousands of clones; around 66% were seen once. CDR1 and CDR2 (germline): SGHRS, YFSETQ. The CDR3 extends over 15 amino acids. Trimming cost V 0 bases and J 4 bases, with 10 bases left between them. The treatment is: oral pan-JAK inhibitor, 5-10 mg twice daily. The chain is built from TRBV5-1 and TRBJ2-2, with D possibly matching TRBD2 (5 bases). The TCR comes from a human donor with alopecia areata. The specimen was CD4+ T cells sorted from blood, collected around week 44, from a patient treated with tofacitinib. As DNA, the CDR3 is TGCGCCAGCAGCTTGGATATGGGGAGCACCGGGGAGCTGTTTTTT. This sequence encodes CASSLDMGSTGELFF.